Included here is one T cell receptor beta chain sequence, with context. Antigen: not known. The data stem from a study of T cell clones after liver transplantation. For the study at large: TCRbeta sequencing after a pre-transplant mixed lymphocyte reaction identified graft-donor-reactive clones, later tracked in post-transplant blood.

General study findings and limits: Compared with third party-reactive sequences, donor-reactive ones declined more, independent of withdrawal success. Low donor cell numbers restricted donor-reactive repertoire measurement in two subjects.

The junction had 6 bases not matched to a gene; V was cut back by 2 bases and J by 2 bases. CDR1 SNHLY and CDR2 FYNNEI come from the germline V gene. This CDR3 region has 15 residues. Assay: immunoSEQ multiplex PCR; the TCRdb copy retains only in-frame clones and omits some. This table has tens of thousands of clones, 71% appearing once. The sequencing here drew on CD4+ T cells from blood, taken before liver transplant. The TCR comes from a human donor who received a liver transplant. The V gene is TRBV2, the J gene TRBJ2-7; TRBD1 aligns across 7 bases. The CDR3 DNA sequence: TGTGCCAGCAGTGAATTTGTGACAGGGACCTACGAGCAGTACTTC. Residues: CASSEFVTGTYEQYF.